Shown below are 31 T cell receptor beta chains from a single sample sequenced in a study of T cells in Graves' hyperthyroidism and ophthalmopathy. Regions amplified from RNA transcripts were the TCR beta CDR3 regions. Researchers ran a first-round RT-PCR on the TCR CDR3 using the HTBI primer set. MiXCR, applied by TCRdb to the multiplex PCR reads, yields one record per CDR3 protein. The sample holds about 400,000 distinct CDR3 sequences; around 15% are singletons and the top ten take around 27%. Sample: blood. The receptor set was obtained from a man aged 45-60 years with Graves' ophthalmopathy.

This clonotype was counted ten times or more. The chain combines TRBV29-1 with TRBJ2-3; D possibly corresponds to TRBD2 (5 bases). Trimming removed 6 bases from V and 1 base from J, with 20 bases in between. The germline gives CDR1 SQVTM, CDR2 ANQGSEA. This CDR3 has 16 amino acids. The CDR3 spells CSVRKSTGIRTDTQYF. The CDR3 DNA sequence: TGCAGCGTCAGGAAGAGCACGGGGATTCGCACAGATACGCAGTATTTT.

The chain uses TRBV6-1 and TRBJ2-1, with TRBD2 matching over 9 bases. After removal of 2 bases from V and 0 bases from J, the junction contained 11 bases not matched to a gene. Per germline, CDR1 MNHNS and CDR2 SASEGT. This CDR3 contains 19 residues. CDR3 bases: TGTGCCAGCAGTGAAAACTGGGGACTAGCCCCTCACTCCTACAATGAGCAGTTCTTC. This sequence encodes CASSENWGLAPHSYNEQFF.

This clonotype was observed many times. The chain links TRBV4-1 to TRBJ2-1, with 9 bases matching TRBD2. The CDR3 contains 16 residues. The V gene end was trimmed by 0 bases and the J gene end by 4 bases; junction bases not matched to a gene: 4. Germline values: CDR1 MGHRA, CDR2 YSYEKL. CDR3 DNA sequence: TGCGCCAGCAGCCAAGAAACGGCGGGAGGGTACAATGAGCAGTTCTTC. Translated: CASSQETAGGYNEQFF.

This clonotype turned up a few times. Just one base apart from a much larger clone, this may be a read error. This rearrangement joins TRBV20-1 to TRBJ2-7; 13 nucleotides align to TRBD2. Germline V gene sequence: CDR1 DFQATT, CDR2 SNEGSKA (reference sequence). CDR3 size: 14 residues. V shed 6 bases, J shed 9 bases, and the junction held 11 bases outside the gene matches. The CDR3: CSAPGLAGVGGQYF. The CDR3 DNA reads TGCAGTGCCCCAGGACTAGCGGGAGTCGGAGGGCAGTACTTC.

This chain links TRBV6-1 with TRBJ1-1; TRBD1 matches at 7 bases. This CDR3 has 12 amino acids. Germline values: CDR1 MNHNS, CDR2 SASEGT. The junction had 4 bases not matched to a gene; V was cut back by 8 bases and J by 4 bases. CDR3 amino acids: CASHRGSTEAFF. As DNA, the CDR3 is TGTGCCAGCCACAGGGGATCCACTGAAGCTTTCTTT.

This clonotype was counted only a few times. J is TRBJ1-2 and V is TRBV7-8; 9 bases are shared with TRBD1. The germline V gene has CDR1 SGHVS and CDR2 FQNEAQ. The ends lost 10 bases at V and 4 bases at J; junction bases unmatched: 13. The CDR3 spans 15 residues. The CDR3 here is CATKPRGTGSYGYTF. CDR3 nucleotide sequence: TGTGCCACCAAGCCGAGGGGGACAGGGAGCTATGGCTACACCTTC.

This clonotype was counted many times. The chain combines TRBV11-3 with TRBJ2-5, with 7 bases identical to TRBD2. Germline V gene sequence: CDR1 SGHNT, CDR2 YENEEA. The trim removed 5 bases at V and 3 bases at J, leaving 9 bases unmatched. The CDR3 length is 15 residues. The CDR3 sequence: CASSRGDSLEETQYF. The CDR3 nucleotides read TGTGCCAGCAGCCGGGGGGACTCGCTAGAAGAGACCCAGTACTTC.

This clonotype was counted between two and nine times. The chain has TRBV5-5 and TRBJ2-2; TRBD2 matches 7 bases. V lost 4 bases, J lost 4 bases, and 10 bases stayed unmatched. Germline assignment: CDR1 SGHKS and CDR2 YYEKEE (reference sequence). CDR3 length equals 16 residues. CDR3 coding DNA: TGTGCCAGCAGCGCCTCAGCGGGACTCCTCACCGGGGAGCTGTTTTTT. It is translated as CASSASAGLLTGELFF.

In its sample, this clonotype was seen a few times. The J gene is TRBJ2-1, the V gene TRBV20-1, with 10 bases lining up with TRBD2. Germline V gene sequence: CDR1 DFQATT, CDR2 SNEGSKA (reference sequence). The V gene end was trimmed by 1 base and the J gene end by 13 bases; junction bases not matched to a gene: 10. The CDR3 loop spans 14 amino acids. CDR3 amino acids: CSARGLAGVLKQFF. The CDR3, as DNA: TGCAGTGCTAGAGGGCTAGCGGGAGTGTTGAAACAGTTCTTC.

This clonotype was counted only a few times. The chain is built from TRBV30 and TRBJ2-1; TRBD2 agrees at 14 bases. Germline V gives CDR1 GTSNPN, CDR2 SVGIG (reference sequence). The CDR3 loop spans 14 amino acids. The V gene end was trimmed by 7 bases and the J gene end by 6 bases; junction bases not matched to a gene: 5. The CDR3 loop reads CASTGLAGVNEQFF. CDR3 DNA sequence: TGTGCCTCCACGGGACTAGCGGGAGTCAATGAGCAGTTCTTC.

The chain links TRBV15 to TRBJ2-2, with D unresolved. V lost 0 bases to trimming and J lost 0 bases, with 8 bases between them. The V gene's germline CDR1 is LNHNV and CDR2 YYDKDF (reference sequence). The CDR3 has 16 residues. CDR3 sequence: CATSRDDGSNTGELFF. The CDR3 DNA reads TGTGCCACCAGCAGAGATGACGGATCGAACACCGGGGAGCTGTTTTTT. The full variable domain, rest sourced from reference TRBV15 and TRBJ2-2, is DAMVIQNPRYQVTQFGKPVTLSCSQTLNHNVMYWYQQKSSQAPKLLFHYYDKDFNNEADTPDNFQSRRPNTSFCFLDIRSPGLGDTAMYLCATSRDDGSNTGELFFGEGSRLTVL.

This clonotype showed up many times. The rearrangement uses TRBV28 and TRBJ2-1, with 12 bases lining up with TRBD2. The CDR3 totals 15 residues. Germline CDR1 and CDR2: MDHEN and SYDVKM. V lost 4 bases to trimming and J lost 7 bases; unmatched junction nucleotides: 5. Here the CDR3 DNA reads TGTGCCAGCAGTTGGAGACTAGCGGGAGAGAATGAGCAGTTCTTC. It encodes CASSWRLAGENEQFF. The full variable domain, in which reference TRBV28 and TRBJ2-1 provide the parts outside the CDR3, is DVKVTQSSRYLVKRTGEKVFLECVQDMDHENMFWYRQDPGLGLRLIYFSYDVKMKEKGDIPEGYSVSREKKERFSLILESASTNQTSMYLCASSWRLAGENEQFFGPGTRLTVL.

This clonotype was counted many times. V is TRBV10-3 and J is TRBJ2-2; TRBD2 aligns across 10 bases. The V and J ends lost 4 bases and 7 bases, in that order; junction bases with no gene match: 6. The CDR3 totals 15 residues. Germline CDR1 and CDR2: ENHRY and SYGVKD. The chain's CDR3 is CAISVLAGVGGELFF. CDR3 bases: TGTGCCATCAGTGTCCTAGCGGGAGTGGGCGGGGAGCTGTTTTTT.

The count of this clonotype is one. The chain has TRBV7-2 and TRBJ2-5; 14 bases match TRBD2. CDR1 and CDR2 from the germline V gene are SGHTA and FQGNSA. V was pared by 0 bases and J by 2 bases, with 14 bases of the junction left unmatched. The CDR3 is 21 residues long. The CDR3 protein is CASSLAQWPGLAGVEQETQYF. The CDR3 DNA sequence: TGTGCCAGCAGCTTAGCCCAATGGCCGGGACTAGCGGGAGTAGAACAAGAGACCCAGTACTTC.

This clonotype was counted ten times or more. The J gene is TRBJ2-1, the V gene TRBV30, with 9 positions matching TRBD2. Germline V gene sequence: CDR1 GTSNPN, CDR2 SVGIG (reference sequence). This CDR3 is built from 14 residues. Trimming took 3 bases from V and 9 from J; bases not matched to a gene: 9. CDR3 region: CAWRREGRYGEQFF. DNA of the CDR3: TGTGCCTGGAGGCGGGAGGGGCGTTACGGTGAGCAGTTCTTC.

Concerning this clonotype: This clone may be a read error of a much larger clone one base away. V is TRBV5-1 and J is TRBJ2-7; TRBD1 is a possible D gene (6 bases). The J call is uncertain, as TRBJ2-1 better fits the DNA end. Per the germline V gene, CDR1 is SGHRS and CDR2 is YFSETQ. The CDR3 length is 14 residues. CDR3 loop: CASSSAGTTYEQFF. The CDR3 bases are TGCGCCAGCAGCTCAGCCGGGACAACCTACGAGCAGTTCTTC.

The chain couples TRBV29-1 to TRBJ1-1, with a possible D match to TRBD1 (6 bases). The V end lost 6 bases, the J end lost 6 bases, and 11 bases lay between the germline ends. The length of the CDR3 is 11 residues. Germline assignment: CDR1 SQVTM and CDR2 ANQGSEA. The CDR3 loop is CSVGTGSEAFF. CDR3 sequence (DNA): TGCAGCGTCGGAACAGGGTCTGAAGCTTTCTTT.

In its sample, this clonotype was seen a few times. The V call is TRBV27, the J call TRBJ2-5; 12 nucleotides align to TRBD2. Trimming took 5 bases from V and 7 from J; bases not matched to a gene: 20. Looked up from germline, CDR1 is MNHEY and CDR2 is SMNVEV (reference sequence). This CDR3 region has 19 residues. CDR3: CASSPLWRASGRGTVTQYF. Written as DNA, the CDR3 is TGTGCCAGCAGTCCCCTCTGGAGGGCTAGCGGGAGGGGGACAGTGACCCAGTACTTC.

This rearrangement joins TRBV6-2 or TRBV6-3 to TRBJ2-3, with 9 bases fitting TRBD2. Trimming took 8 bases from V and 6 from J; bases not matched to a gene: 9. This CDR3 is 14 amino acids long. The V gene's germline CDR1 is MNHEY and CDR2 SVGEGT. CDR3 nucleotides: TGTGCCAGCGGGCCGCAGCGGGAGGTGGATACGCAGTATTTT. Translating it yields CASGPQREVDTQYF.

In its sample, this clonotype was seen a few times. J is TRBJ2-2 and V is TRBV4-1; D gene unclear. Germline V gives CDR1 MGHRA, CDR2 YSYEKL. The CDR3 length is 15 residues. The V end lost 1 base, the J end lost 6 bases, and 12 bases lay between the germline ends. The CDR3 DNA follows: TGCGCCAGCAGCCAAGTCCCGGGTGAGGCCGGGGAGCTGTTTTTT. Amino acids: CASSQVPGEAGELFF.

The sample holds many counts of this clonotype. This chain links TRBV5-1 with TRBJ2-1, with D tentatively TRBD2 (6 bases). With 6 bases removed from V and 7 bases from J, the gap between germline ends came to 14 bases. CDR3 length equals 13 residues. Per germline, CDR1 SGHRS and CDR2 YFSETQ. CDR3 protein: CASTTLATNEQFF. CDR3 nucleotide sequence: TGCGCCAGCACAACCCTAGCGACTAATGAGCAGTTCTTC.

This clonotype showed up many times. The chain employs TRBV19 and TRBJ1-1, with 8 bases that match TRBD1. V gave up 8 bases and J gave up 1 base; unmatched junction bases: 6. This CDR3 has 14 amino acids. CDR1 is LNHDA and CDR2 is SQIVND in the germline V gene (reference sequence). CDR3 residues: CASATGGTNTEAFF. Written as DNA, the CDR3 is TGTGCCAGTGCAACAGGGGGGACGAACACTGAAGCTTTCTTT.

In this sample, this clonotype turned up many times. This rearrangement joins TRBV3-1 to TRBJ2-7; 9 nucleotides line up with TRBD1. The CDR3 spans 14 residues. The V gene's germline CDR1 is LGHDT and CDR2 YNNKEL (reference sequence). J gave up 3 bases and V 4 bases, and 4 bases lay outside the gene matches. The CDR3: CASSLGQGLYEQYF. As DNA, the CDR3 is TGTGCCAGCAGCCTCGGACAGGGGCTCTACGAGCAGTACTTC.

A few counts support this clonotype. The chain carries TRBV29-1 and TRBJ1-4, with D possibly matching TRBD1 (6 bases). CDR1 is SQVTM, CDR2 ANQGSEA, per germline. Trimming left V 6 bases short and J 3 bases short, with 14 bases between. The CDR3 sequence is 14 residues long. The CDR3 reads CSVKRGSANEKLFF. DNA for the CDR3: TGCAGCGTCAAAAGGGGGTCGGCTAATGAAAAACTGTTTTTT.

The chain couples TRBV3-1 to TRBJ1-1; 7 bases are a match to TRBD1. The CDR3 has 16 residues. Looked up from germline, CDR1 is LGHDT and CDR2 is YNNKEL (reference sequence). V shed 6 bases, J shed 5 bases, and the junction held 15 bases outside the gene matches. In DNA form, the CDR3 reads TGTGCCAGCAGTTTAGAGGACAGGTTGGGAGAAACTGAAGCTTTCTTT. Its protein is CASSLEDRLGETEAFF. Variable domain in full (rest from reference TRBV3-1 and TRBJ1-1): DTAVSQTPKYLVTQMGNDKSIKCEQNLGHDTMYWYKQDSKKFLKIMFSYNNKELIINETVPNRFSPKSPDKAHLNLHINSLELGDSAVYFCASSLEDRLGETEAFFGQGTRLTVV.

This clonotype appeared a few times. The chain links TRBV9 to TRBJ2-3; TRBD2 is a possible D gene (5 bases). The CDR3 length is 15 residues. In germline, CDR1 is SGDLS, CDR2 YYNGEE. The germline V and J ends were trimmed by 0 bases and 0 bases, with 8 bases remaining between them. In DNA form, the CDR3 reads TGTGCCAGCAGCGTAGATAGCGCCAGCACAGATACGCAGTATTTT. This sequence encodes CASSVDSASTDTQYF.

The table lists this clonotype with a few counts. The chain is built from TRBV7-9 and TRBJ2-1; D is possibly TRBD2 (6 bases). CDR1 and CDR2 (germline): SEHNR, FQNEAQ (reference sequence). V lost 1 base and J 8 bases, leaving 33 bases between the germline ends. The CDR3 contains 21 residues. CDR3: CASSLVMGLAGRCRIFDEQFF. The CDR3 DNA reads TGTGCCAGCAGCTTAGTTATGGGGTTGGCGGGACGATGCCGGATCTTCGATGAGCAGTTCTTC.

This clonotype was detected a few times. Possible read error: a much larger clone is one base away. The chain couples TRBV28 to TRBJ2-7; 11 bases are shared with TRBD2. Germline values: CDR1 MDHEN, CDR2 SYDVKM. The CDR3 totals 16 residues. CDR3 DNA: TGTGCCAGCGGTTTAGCGGGAGGGGGGAGCTCCTACGAGCAGTACTTC. It yields the protein CASGLAGGGSSYEQYF.

This clonotype occurred a few times. The J gene is TRBJ2-1, the V gene TRBV5-1, with D perhaps matching TRBD1 or TRBD2 (5 bases each). The CDR3 extends over 15 amino acids. V gave up 1 base and J gave up 3 bases, with 11 bases separating them. From germline, CDR1 is SGHRS and CDR2 YFSETQ. The CDR3 loop reads CASSLRDGYYNEQFF. CDR3 DNA sequence: TGCGCCAGCAGCTTGAGGGACGGGTACTACAATGAGCAGTTCTTC. The complete variable domain, with remaining parts taken from reference TRBV5-1 and TRBJ2-1, reads KAGVTQTPRYLIKTRGQQVTLSCSPISGHRSVSWYQQTPGQGLQFLFEYFSETQRNKGNFPGRFSGRQFSNSRSEMNVSTLELGDSALYLCASSLRDGYYNEQFFGPGTRLTVL.

In this sample, this clonotype turned up many times. This rearrangement joins TRBV11-3 to TRBJ2-1; 7 bases are shared with TRBD2. V lost 0 bases, J lost 3 bases, and 5 bases stayed unmatched. There are 16 residues in the CDR3. Looked up from germline, CDR1 is SGHNT and CDR2 is YENEEA. The CDR3 coding sequence is TGTGCCAGCAGCTTAGATGGCGGGAGACTCTACAATGAGCAGTTCTTC. Its translation: CASSLDGGRLYNEQFF.

The V and J genes are TRBV28 and TRBJ2-5; the D gene is possibly TRBD1 (6 bases). Germline V gene lookup returns CDR1 MDHEN and CDR2 SYDVKM. Trimming took off 3 bases at V and 4 bases at J, with 15 bases between the two ends. The CDR3 is 15 amino acids. The CDR3 loop is CASSFPGVGGETQYF. The CDR3 nucleotides read TGTGCCAGCAGTTTTCCAGGGGTTGGGGGAGAGACCCAGTACTTC.